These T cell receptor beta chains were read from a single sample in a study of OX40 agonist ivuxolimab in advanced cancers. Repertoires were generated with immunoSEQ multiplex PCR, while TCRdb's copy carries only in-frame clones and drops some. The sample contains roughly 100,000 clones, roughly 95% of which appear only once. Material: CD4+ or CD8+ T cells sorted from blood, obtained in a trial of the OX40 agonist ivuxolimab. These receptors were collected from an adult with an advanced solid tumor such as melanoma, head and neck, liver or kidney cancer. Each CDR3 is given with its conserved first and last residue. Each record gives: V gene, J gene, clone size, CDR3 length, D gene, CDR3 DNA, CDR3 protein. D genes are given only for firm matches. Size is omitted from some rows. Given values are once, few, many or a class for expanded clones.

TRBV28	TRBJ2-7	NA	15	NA	TGTGCCAGCAGTTTAGCCGCAGTTTCTTCCTACGAGCAGTACTTC	CASSLAAVSSYEQYF
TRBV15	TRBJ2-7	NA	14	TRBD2	TGTGCCACCAGCGGCGGGGGGCGAATGTACGAGCAGTACTTC	CATSGGGRMYEQYF
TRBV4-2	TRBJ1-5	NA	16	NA	TGTGCCAGTAGGGGAGAACAGGCCGTGGGCAATCAGCCCCAGCATTTT	CASRGEQAVGNQPQHF
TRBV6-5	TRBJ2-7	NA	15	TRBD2	TGTGCCAGCAGTCACACTAGCGGGAGGGCTGGCGAGCAGTACTTC	CASSHTSGRAGEQYF
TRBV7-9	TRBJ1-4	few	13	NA	TGTGCCAGCAGCTTAGCGCATAATGAAAAACTGTTTTTT	CASSLAHNEKLFF
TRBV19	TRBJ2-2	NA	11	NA	TGTGCCAGTAATTGGGCCGGGGAGCTGTTTTTT	CASNWAGELFF
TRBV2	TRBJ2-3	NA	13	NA	TGTGCCAGTATAGGACCACTCGTTGGTACGCAGTATTTT	CASIGPLVGTQYF
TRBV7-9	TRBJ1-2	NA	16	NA	TGTGCCAGCGAGGAAGTAGGTCAGGGTTTCAACTATGGCTACACCTTC	CASEEVGQGFNYGYTF
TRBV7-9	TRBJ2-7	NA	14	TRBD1	TGTGCCAGCAGCCCGCCGGGACAGCCCTACGAGCAGTACTTC	CASSPPGQPYEQYF
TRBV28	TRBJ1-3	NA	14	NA	TGTGCCAGCAGTTTATCCGGGGCTGGAAACACCATATATTTT	CASSLSGAGNTIYF
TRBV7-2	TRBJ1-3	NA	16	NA	TGTGCCAGCAGCCCCGAGGTAGGCAGCTCTGGAAACACCATATATTTT	CASSPEVGSSGNTIYF
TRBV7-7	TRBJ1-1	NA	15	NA	TGTGCCAGCACCCCGGGGGGTCGGGTTTCCACTGAAGCTTTCTTT	CASTPGGRVSTEAFF
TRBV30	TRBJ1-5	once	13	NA	TGTGCCTGGAGTGATCAGGGAAATCAGCCCCAGCATTTT	CAWSDQGNQPQHF
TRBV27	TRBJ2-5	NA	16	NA	TGTGCCAGCAGTTTATCGCCCCGGGACGGAAAAGAGACCCAGTACTTC	CASSLSPRDGKETQYF
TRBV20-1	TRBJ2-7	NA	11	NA	TGCAGTGCTAGAGATTGGAACGAGCAGTACTTC	CSARDWNEQYF
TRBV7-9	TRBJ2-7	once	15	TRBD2	TGTGCCAGCAGCGACGGGGAGGGTTATGGCTACGAGCAGTACTTC	CASSDGEGYGYEQYF
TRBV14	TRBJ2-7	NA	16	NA	TGTGCCAGCAGCCAAGAGGGTCTAGTCGTGAACAACGAGCAGTACTTC	CASSQEGLVVNNEQYF
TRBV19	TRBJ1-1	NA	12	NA	TGTGCCAGTAGTATCTGGAACACTGAAGCTTTCTTT	CASSIWNTEAFF
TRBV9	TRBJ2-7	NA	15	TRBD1	TGTGCCAGCAGCGTAGATGGGACAGGACCCTACGAGCAGTACTTC	CASSVDGTGPYEQYF
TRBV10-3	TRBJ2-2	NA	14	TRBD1	TGTGCCATCAGCGGGACAGGAGACGCCGGGGAGCTGTTTTTT	CAISGTGDAGELFF
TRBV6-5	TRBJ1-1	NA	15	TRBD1	TGTGCCAGCAGTTACTCCGGGACAGGGGGCAGTGAAGCTTTCTTT	CASSYSGTGGSEAFF
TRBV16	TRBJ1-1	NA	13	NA	TGTGCCAGCAGCCAATCTTATGCCCCTGAGGATTTCTTT	CASSQSYAPEDFF
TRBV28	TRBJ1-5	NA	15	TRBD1	TGTGCCAGCAGAACGCGACAGGGGGGCAATCAGCCCCAGCATTTT	CASRTRQGGNQPQHF
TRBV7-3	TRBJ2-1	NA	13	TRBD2	TGTGCCAGCAGCTATAGCGGGAGCTATGAGCAGTTCTTC	CASSYSGSYEQFF
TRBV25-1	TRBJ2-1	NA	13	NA	TGTGCCAGCAGTGAATTGGAGTTTGATGAGCAGTTCTTC	CASSELEFDEQFF
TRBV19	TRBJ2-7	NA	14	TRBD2	TGTGCCAGTAGTATTAGCGGGGGAGCCTACGAGCAGTACTTC	CASSISGGAYEQYF
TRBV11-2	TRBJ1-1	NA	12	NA	TGTGCCAGCAGGGGGTTTAACACTGAAGCTTTCTTT	CASRGFNTEAFF
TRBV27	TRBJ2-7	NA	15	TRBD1	TGTGCCAGCAGTTTCTTACAGGGGGGACCTTACGAGCAGTACTTC	CASSFLQGGPYEQYF
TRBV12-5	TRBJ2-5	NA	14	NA	TGTGCTAGTGGTTTAGTAGGATCCCAAGAGACCCAGTACTTC	CASGLVGSQETQYF
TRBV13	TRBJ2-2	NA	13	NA	TGTGCCAGCAGCCCTGACTACACCGGGGAGCTGTTTTTT	CASSPDYTGELFF
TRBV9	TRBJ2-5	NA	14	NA	TGTGCCAGCAGCCCCGGGACTCACCAAGAGACCCAGTACTTC	CASSPGTHQETQYF
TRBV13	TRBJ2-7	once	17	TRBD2	TGTGCCAGCAGCTTAATGGGACTAGGAGAGACCTCCTACGAGCAGTACTTC	CASSLMGLGETSYEQYF
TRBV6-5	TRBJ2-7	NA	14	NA	TGTGCCAGCAGTTCCGGGACATACTCCTACGAGCAGTACTTC	CASSSGTYSYEQYF
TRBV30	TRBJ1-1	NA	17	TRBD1	TGTGCCTGGATTCCCGACAGGGCCAAGGTATTTAACACTGAAGCTTTCTTT	CAWIPDRAKVFNTEAFF
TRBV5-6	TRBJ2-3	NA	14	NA	TGTGCCAGCAGCTTGGCCGGGGTTTCAGATACGCAGTATTTT	CASSLAGVSDTQYF
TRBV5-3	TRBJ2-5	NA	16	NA	TGTGCCAGAAGCCCTGGGGGCGGGACAGACCCACGGACCCAGTACTTC	CARSPGGGTDPRTQYF
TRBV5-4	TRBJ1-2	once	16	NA	TGTGCCAGCAGCTCGACCCGACAGACACCTAACTATGGCTACACCTTC	CASSSTRQTPNYGYTF
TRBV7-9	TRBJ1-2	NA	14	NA	TGTGCCAGCAGCTTAGTTACGGGGGGCAATGGCTACACCTTC	CASSLVTGGNGYTF
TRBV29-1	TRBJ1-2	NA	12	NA	TGCAGCGTTCAAACAGGGCCCAGGGGCTACACCTTC	CSVQTGPRGYTF
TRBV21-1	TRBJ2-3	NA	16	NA	NA	CASSLVAAGAGDTQYF
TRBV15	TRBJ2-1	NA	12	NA	TGTGCCACCAGCAGAGATCCGGGTGAGCAGTTCTTC	CATSRDPGEQFF
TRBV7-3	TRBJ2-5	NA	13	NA	TGTGCCAGCAGCCCCGATGGGCTTGAGACCCAGTACTTC	CASSPDGLETQYF
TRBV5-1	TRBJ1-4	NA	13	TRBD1	TGCGCCAGCGGGACAGGGGCCGATGAAAAACTGTTTTTT	CASGTGADEKLFF